These T cell receptor beta chains were read from a single sample in a study of blood T cell dynamics during melanoma immunotherapy. Only in-frame clones appear in the TCRdb table, and some are missing; sequencing was by immunoSEQ multiplex PCR. The table has 4,300 or so clones, approximately 90% seen once. Sequencing was performed on blood, taken from a patient treated with checkpoint blockade. These receptor sequences come from a human donor with melanoma. CDR3s include the opening cysteine and the closing phenylalanine or tryptophan. D genes are given only for firm matches. Expanded clones get a size class; other rows say once, few or many, or leave the size out.

NA | few | TRBJ2-4 | TRBV7-9 | TGTGCCAGCAGCTTGGACAACAAAAACATTCAGTACTTC | CASSLDNKNIQYF
TRBD1 | once | TRBJ1-6 | TRBV13 | TGTGCCAGCAGCTTAGGCGGGACAGGCCGAAATTCACCCCTCCACTTT | CASSLGGTGRNSPLHF
NA | NA | TRBJ1-5 | TRBV2 | TGTGCCAGCAGTGAAGACAGGGCGACAAATCAGCCCCAGCATTTT | CASSEDRATNQPQHF
TRBD2 | NA | TRBJ2-5 | TRBV7-9 | TGTGCCAGCAGCTTGGGACTAGCGGACGGAGAGACCCAGTACTTC | CASSLGLADGETQYF
NA | NA | TRBJ1-1 | TRBV7-9 | TGTGCCAGCAGCTTTTTTGTGAACACTGAAGCTTTCTTT | CASSFFVNTEAFF
TRBD1 | NA | TRBJ1-5 | TRBV27 | TGTGCCAGCAGTTTAAACTCGGCAGGGGGTCAGCCCCAGCATTTT | CASSLNSAGGQPQHF
NA | NA | TRBJ1-1 | TRBV18 | TGTGCCAGCTCCCCGGCAGTTGATGGGACTGAAGCTTTCTTT | CASSPAVDGTEAFF
NA | NA | TRBJ1-1 | TRBV7-6 | TGTGCCAGCAGCTTAGCGCCTAACCCAATAACTGAAGCTTTCTTT | CASSLAPNPITEAFF
TRBD2 | NA | TRBJ2-7 | TRBV7-2 | TGTGCCAGCAGCACCATCTCGGGACTAGCGGGAAAAGAGCAGTACTTC | CASSTISGLAGKEQYF
TRBD2 | NA | TRBJ2-5 | TRBV7-9 | TGTGCCAGCAGCTTTCGACTAGCGGGAGGCGGAGAGACCCAGTACTTC | CASSFRLAGGGETQYF
NA | NA | TRBJ1-6 | TRBV7-9 | TGTGCCAGCAGCTTAGACCTAATTACAGGGTATAATTCACCCCTCCACTTT | CASSLDLITGYNSPLHF
TRBD1 | NA | TRBJ1-2 | TRBV5-5 | TGTGCCAGCAGCTTCGGACAGGGTGGCTACACCTTC | CASSFGQGGYTF
TRBD2 | NA | TRBJ2-4 | TRBV30 | TGTGCCTGGAGAGGGAGGGCAATAGCCAAAAACATTCAGTACTTC | CAWRGRAIAKNIQYF
NA | NA | TRBJ2-5 | TRBV5-1 | TGCGCCAGCAGCTCCTTCCCCGGCACCCAAGAGACCCAGTACTTC | CASSSFPGTQETQYF
NA | NA | TRBJ2-1 | TRBV9 | TGTGCCAGCAGTGACGGGAAATTTACCTACAATGAGCAGTTCTTC | CASSDGKFTYNEQFF
TRBD1 | NA | TRBJ1-5 | TRBV10-2 | TGCGCCAGCAGAACAGGGGGTCTGAGCAATCAGCCCCAGCATTTT | CASRTGGLSNQPQHF